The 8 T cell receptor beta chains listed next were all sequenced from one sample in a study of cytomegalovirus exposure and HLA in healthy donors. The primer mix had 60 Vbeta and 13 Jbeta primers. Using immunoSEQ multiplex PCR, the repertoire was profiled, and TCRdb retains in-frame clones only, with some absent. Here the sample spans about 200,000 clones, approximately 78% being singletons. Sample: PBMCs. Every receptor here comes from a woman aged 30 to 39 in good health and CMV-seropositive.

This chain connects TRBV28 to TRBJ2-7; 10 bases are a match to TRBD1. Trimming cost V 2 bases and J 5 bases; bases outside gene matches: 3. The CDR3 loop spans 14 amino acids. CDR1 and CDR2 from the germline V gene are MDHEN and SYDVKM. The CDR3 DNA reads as TGTGCCAGCAGTTTAGGGGACAGGGGTAACGAGCAGTACTTC. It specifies CASSLGDRGNEQYF.

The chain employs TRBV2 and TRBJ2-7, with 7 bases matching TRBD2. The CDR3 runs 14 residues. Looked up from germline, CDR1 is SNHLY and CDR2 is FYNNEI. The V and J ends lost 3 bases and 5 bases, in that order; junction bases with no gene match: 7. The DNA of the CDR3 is TGTGCCAGCAGTGAGGCGGGAGTCATTAACGAGCAGTACTTC. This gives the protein CASSEAGVINEQYF. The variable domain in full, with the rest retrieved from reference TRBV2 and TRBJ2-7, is EPEVTQTPSHQVTQMGQEVILRCVPISNHLYFYWYRQILGQKVEFLVSFYNNEISEKSEIFDDQFSVERPDGSNFTLKIRSTKLEDSAMYFCASSEAGVINEQYFGPGTRLTVT.

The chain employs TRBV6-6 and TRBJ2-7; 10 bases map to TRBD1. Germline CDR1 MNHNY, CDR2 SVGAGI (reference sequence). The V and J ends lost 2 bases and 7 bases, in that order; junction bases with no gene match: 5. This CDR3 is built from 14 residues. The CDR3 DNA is TGTGCCAGCAGTTACGGGACAGGGGTTGGTGAGCAGTACTTC. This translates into CASSYGTGVGEQYF.

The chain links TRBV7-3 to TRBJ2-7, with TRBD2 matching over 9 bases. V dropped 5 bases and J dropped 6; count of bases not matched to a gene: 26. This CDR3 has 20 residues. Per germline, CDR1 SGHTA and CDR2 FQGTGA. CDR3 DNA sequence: TGTGCCAGCAGCCGACTAGCGGAGTTACCGGGATTTTGGTTCTCCCTCGAGCAGTACTTC. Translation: CASSRLAELPGFWFSLEQYF.

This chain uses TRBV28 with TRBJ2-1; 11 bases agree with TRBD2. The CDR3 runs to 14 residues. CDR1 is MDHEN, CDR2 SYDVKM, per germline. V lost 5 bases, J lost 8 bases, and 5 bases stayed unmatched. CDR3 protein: CASSASGGPHEQFF. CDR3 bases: TGTGCCAGCAGTGCTAGCGGGGGGCCGCATGAGCAGTTCTTC. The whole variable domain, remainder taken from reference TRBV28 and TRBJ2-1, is DVKVTQSSRYLVKRTGEKVFLECVQDMDHENMFWYRQDPGLGLRLIYFSYDVKMKEKGDIPEGYSVSREKKERFSLILESASTNQTSMYLCASSASGGPHEQFFGPGTRLTVL.

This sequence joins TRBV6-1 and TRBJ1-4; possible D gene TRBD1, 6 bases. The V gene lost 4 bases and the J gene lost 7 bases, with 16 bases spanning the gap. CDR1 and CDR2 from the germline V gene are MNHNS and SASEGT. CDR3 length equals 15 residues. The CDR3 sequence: CASSVFRGEGEKLFF. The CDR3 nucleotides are TGTGCCAGCAGTGTCTTCAGGGGAGAAGGTGAAAAACTGTTTTTT.

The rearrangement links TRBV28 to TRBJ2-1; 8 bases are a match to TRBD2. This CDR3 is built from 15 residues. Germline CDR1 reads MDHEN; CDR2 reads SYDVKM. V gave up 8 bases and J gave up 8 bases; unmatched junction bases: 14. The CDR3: CASRRWREAGDEQFF. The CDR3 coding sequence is TGTGCCAGCCGACGGTGGCGGGAGGCCGGAGATGAGCAGTTCTTC.

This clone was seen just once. The CDR3 loop reads CASSMLAGGQDTQYF. DNA of the CDR3: TGTGCCAGCAGCATGTTAGCGGGAGGGCAAGATACGCAGTATTTT. This chain uses TRBV7-3 with TRBJ2-3; 11 positions match TRBD2. This CDR3 is 15 amino acids long. V trimming: 5 bases; J trimming: 5 bases; junction bases outside the gene matches: 6. Germline assignment: CDR1 SGHTA and CDR2 FQGTGA.